This passage covers 17 T cell receptor beta chains from one sample sequenced in a study of T cell responses to AZD1222 COVID-19 vaccine. Profiling relied on immunoSEQ multiplex PCR, and the TCRdb table lists in-frame clones only, not all of them. The profile covers roughly 200,000 clones, with roughly 91% appearing a single time and 0.8% to 1.3% taken by the ten largest. Source: peripheral blood, taken 28 days after the second dose of the MenACWY control vaccine. All receptors come from an adult who received the MenACWY meningococcal vaccine as a control.

This chain links TRBV3-1 (or the pseudogene TRBV3-2) with TRBJ2-7; D is perhaps TRBD2 (7 bases). The CDR3 has 17 residues. Germline V gene sequence: CDR1 LGHDT, CDR2 YNNKEL (reference sequence). V gave up 2 bases and J gave up 1 base, with 18 bases separating them. As DNA, the CDR3 is TGTGCCAGCAGCCAAACCCGGGGGGCAGGGTCGTCCTACGAGCAGTACTTC. Protein product: CASSQTRGAGSSYEQYF.

J is TRBJ1-6 and V is TRBV27; 9 nucleotides agree with TRBD1. The CDR3 loop spans 15 amino acids. Germline CDR1 and CDR2: MNHEY and SMNVEV (reference sequence). V gave up 4 bases and J gave up 7 bases; unmatched junction bases: 5. CDR3 sequence (DNA): TGTGCCAGCAGTTCCGCGGGGACAGGGAATTCACCCCTCCACTTT. It yields the protein CASSSAGTGNSPLHF.

This clone was found once. The chain has TRBV7-9 and TRBJ1-1; D uncertain. Germline V gene data show CDR1 as SEHNR and CDR2 as FQNEAQ (reference sequence). This CDR3 spans 12 amino acids. Trimming shortened V by 1 base and J by 4 bases, and 4 bases separated the two germline ends. The CDR3 reads CASSLEVTEAFF. CDR3 DNA: TGTGCCAGCAGCTTAGAGGTCACTGAAGCTTTCTTT.

The genes are TRBV19 and TRBJ1-2; no clear D. Germline lookup yields CDR1 LNHDA and CDR2 SQIVND (reference sequence). This CDR3 contains 15 residues. V lost 3 bases and J 2 bases, leaving 13 bases between the germline ends. The CDR3 DNA reads as TGTGCCAGTAGTATTGGTTTGGGCAGAAACTATGGCTACACCTTC. This codes for CASSIGLGRNYGYTF.

V and J are TRBV7-9 and TRBJ1-4; no firm D call. The V gene's germline CDR1 is SEHNR and CDR2 FQNEAQ (reference sequence). The CDR3 runs to 15 residues. Trimming shortened V by 5 bases and J by 7 bases, and 17 bases separated the two germline ends. CDR3 residues: CASSQPAGLGEKLFF. CDR3 bases: TGTGCCAGCAGCCAACCCGCGGGATTGGGTGAAAAACTGTTTTTT.

The chain joins TRBV29-1 to TRBJ2-2; TRBD2 agrees at 7 bases. CDR3 length equals 15 residues. CDR1 is SQVTM and CDR2 is ANQGSEA in the germline V gene. V was clipped by 5 bases and J by 5 bases; unmatched bases: 11. This CDR3 is CSVSFGEGRTGELFF. The DNA of the CDR3 is TGCAGCGTTTCGTTCGGGGAGGGTCGTACCGGGGAGCTGTTTTTT.

The CDR3 bases are TGTGCCAGCAGCTCCCTTCGGGGAAGGAACAATGAGCAGTTCTTC. As protein: CASSSLRGRNNEQFF. This chain uses TRBV11-2 with TRBJ2-1, with D perhaps TRBD2 (5 bases). Germline V gene data show CDR1 as SGHAT and CDR2 as FQNNGV. The CDR3 consists of 15 residues. Trimming cost V 4 bases and J 5 bases, with 15 bases left between them.

This chain connects TRBV18 to TRBJ1-2, with 12 bases fitting TRBD1. Per germline, CDR1 KGHSH and CDR2 LQKENI. The CDR3 loop spans 15 amino acids. The V and J ends lost 2 bases and 4 bases, in that order; junction bases with no gene match: 2. The CDR3 is CASSPGTGGIYGYTF. Written as DNA, the CDR3 is TGTGCCAGCTCACCAGGGACAGGGGGCATCTATGGCTACACCTTC.

This chain uses TRBV7-9 with TRBJ1-5, with D tentatively TRBD1 (5 bases). CDR1 is SEHNR and CDR2 is FQNEAQ in the germline V gene (reference sequence). This CDR3 has 14 amino acids. Trimming removed 9 bases from V and 0 bases from J, with 12 bases in between. DNA for the CDR3: TGTGCCAGTCGGGGGGTGGATAGCAATCAGCCCCAGCATTTT. It translates to CASRGVDSNQPQHF.

The genes are TRBV29-1 and TRBJ1-2; 8 bases line up with TRBD1. Germline V lookup: CDR1 SQVTM, CDR2 ANQGSEA. The CDR3 has 13 residues. V dropped 4 bases and J dropped 1; count of bases not matched to a gene: 2. CDR3 coding DNA: TGCAGCGTTGTAACAGGGGGTAACTATGGCTACACCTTC. Its translation: CSVVTGGNYGYTF.

In DNA, the CDR3 is TGTGCCACCAGTGCGGGGTATAGCAATCAGCCCCAGCATTTT. Its translation: CATSAGYSNQPQHF. The genes are TRBV24-1 and TRBJ1-5, with D uncertain. The CDR3 contains 14 residues. Germline V CDR1 and CDR2: KGHDR, SFDVKD. With 5 bases removed from V and 0 bases from J, the gap between germline ends came to 7 bases.

The chain combines TRBV27 with TRBJ1-1; D is undetermined. The CDR3 is 15 amino acids. V lost 6 bases and J lost 1, with 15 bases in between. The germline V gene has CDR1 MNHEY and CDR2 SMNVEV (reference sequence). The CDR3 reads CASRPYNPRNTEAFF. The DNA of the CDR3 is TGTGCCAGCAGACCATATAACCCCCGGAACACTGAAGCTTTCTTT.

The V gene is TRBV7-2, the J gene TRBJ1-1, with unresolved D. CDR1 is SGHTA, CDR2 FQGNSA, per germline. V gave up 5 bases and J gave up 1 base, with 11 bases separating them. The CDR3 covers 14 residues. The CDR3 region is CASSPAYQNTEAFF. The CDR3 region has the DNA TGTGCCAGCAGCCCGGCCTATCAGAACACTGAAGCTTTCTTT.

CDR3 coding DNA: TGTGCCAGCTCACCACCCATGGGGGAGACCCAGTACTTC. This translates into CASSPPMGETQYF. This chain links TRBV18 with TRBJ2-5; D gene ambiguous. The CDR3 extends over 13 amino acids. Germline values: CDR1 KGHSH, CDR2 LQKENI. Trimming stripped 0 bases from V and 5 bases from J, with 7 bases between.

The chain uses TRBV5-1 and TRBJ2-6; TRBD2 might be the D (6 bases). The germline CDR1 and CDR2 sequences are SGHRS and YFSETQ. The CDR3 spans 16 residues. V was clipped by 4 bases and J by 3 bases, with 14 bases between them. CDR3 amino acids: CASSLGWGGGANVLTF. The CDR3 nucleotides read TGCGCCAGCAGCCTCGGCTGGGGAGGTGGGGCCAACGTCCTGACTTTC.

V usage is TRBV6-5 and J usage is TRBJ1-1, with unresolved D. This CDR3 is 15 amino acids long. Germline values: CDR1 MNHEY, CDR2 SVGAGI. Trimming shortened V by 7 bases and J by 1 base, and 16 bases separated the two germline ends. The CDR3 spells CASTITSVPNTEAFF. In nucleotides, the CDR3 is TGTGCCAGCACCATAACCTCGGTACCGAACACTGAAGCTTTCTTT.

The chain is built from TRBV7-2 and TRBJ2-7, with D perhaps matching TRBD2 (7 bases). Germline V lookup: CDR1 SGHTA, CDR2 FQGNSA. V was clipped by 1 base and J by 6 bases, with 13 bases between them. The CDR3 totals 14 residues. CDR3 sequence (DNA): TGTGCCAGCAGCTTAGACACAGGGAGGGGCGAGCAGTACTTC. Protein product: CASSLDTGRGEQYF.